Listed here are 23 T cell receptor beta chains from one sample, sequenced in a study of blood T cell repertoires in COVID-19. Clones were sequenced by immunoSEQ multiplex PCR, and TCRdb holds only the in-frame ones, with some missing. Among under 300,000 clones, less than 85% were seen once, and the ten largest hold roughly 4.6%. What was sequenced was peripheral blood. These receptor sequences come from a man in his fifties or sixties who had recovered from COVID-19.

The chain employs TRBV19 and TRBJ1-5, with 8 bases identical to TRBD1. The CDR3 covers 16 residues. The germline V gene has CDR1 LNHDA and CDR2 SQIVND (reference sequence). With 1 base clipped from V and 2 bases from J, the junction kept 4 bases outside the gene matches. In DNA form, the CDR3 reads TGTGCCAGTAGTATAGTGCAGGGGGCAGGCAATCAGCCCCAGCATTTT. Its protein product is CASSIVQGAGNQPQHF.

The gene calls are TRBV5-6 and TRBJ1-3, with 7 positions matching TRBD1. J gave up 4 bases and V 0 bases, and 7 bases lay outside the gene matches. This CDR3 has 16 residues. In germline, CDR1 is SGHDT, CDR2 YYEEEE. CDR3 in DNA: TGTGCCAGCAGCTTGGCCCCGACAGGGTCGGGAAACACCATATATTTT. It is translated as CASSLAPTGSGNTIYF. Filled out from reference TRBV5-6 and TRBJ1-3, the complete variable domain reads DAGVTQSPTHLIKTRGQQVTLRCSPKSGHDTVSWYQQALGQGPQFIFQYYEEEERQRGNFPDRFSGHQFPNYSSELNVNALLLGDSALYLCASSLAPTGSGNTIYFGEGSWLTVV.

The chain joins TRBV7-9 to TRBJ2-2; D not resolved. Trimming pared 4 bases from V and 0 bases from J, leaving 12 bases between. This CDR3 has 16 residues. The germline V gene encodes CDR1 SEHNR and CDR2 FQNEAQ (reference sequence). In DNA, the CDR3 is TGTGCCAGCAGCTCCCCGGGTCTAGCGAACACCGGGGAGCTGTTTTTT. Residues: CASSSPGLANTGELFF.

This sequence joins TRBV6-5 and TRBJ2-3, with 11 bases fitting TRBD2. V shed 2 bases and J 5 bases; nucleotides not matched to a gene: 3. The CDR3 has 15 residues. Germline V gene lookup returns CDR1 MNHEY and CDR2 SVGAGI. The CDR3 DNA reads TGTGCCAGCAGTTACGGGACTAGCGGAATAGATACGCAGTATTTT. Protein product: CASSYGTSGIDTQYF.

The chain employs TRBV25-1 and TRBJ1-4; D is perhaps TRBD1 (5 bases). Germline CDR1 and CDR2: MGHDK and SYGVNS. The CDR3 sequence is 13 residues long. Trimming took 6 bases from V and 6 from J, leaving 11 bases between them. The CDR3 DNA sequence: TGTGCCAGCAGACCGCAAGGGGATGAAAAACTGTTTTTT. Translation gives CASRPQGDEKLFF.

The table lists this clone with a few counts. V gene TRBV3-1 (or the pseudogene TRBV3-2) combines with J gene TRBJ2-7; D gene unclear. The V gene's germline CDR1 is LGHDT and CDR2 YNNKEL (reference sequence). Trimming shortened V by 1 base and J by 0 bases, and 10 bases separated the two germline ends. CDR3 length: 15 residues. The CDR3 loop reads CASSQGVAVSYEQYF. Written as DNA, the CDR3 is TGTGCCAGCAGCCAAGGGGTTGCGGTCTCCTACGAGCAGTACTTC.

J is TRBJ1-2 and V is TRBV5-4, with 9 bases lining up with TRBD1. After removal of 2 bases from V and 3 bases from J, the junction contained 5 bases not matched to a gene. The CDR3 is made up of 15 amino acids. Germline lookup yields CDR1 SGHNT and CDR2 YYREEE (reference sequence). The CDR3 here is CASSLQGASHYGYTF. CDR3 sequence (DNA): TGTGCCAGCAGCTTACAGGGGGCGAGTCACTATGGCTACACCTTC.

The chain has TRBV7-2 and TRBJ1-2, with TRBD1 as a possible D gene (6 bases). Looked up from germline, CDR1 is SGHTA and CDR2 is FQGNSA. V gave up 1 base and J gave up 13 bases, with 16 bases separating them. This CDR3 contains 13 residues. CDR3: CASSLVPGDIVTF. The CDR3 bases are TGTGCCAGCAGCTTAGTCCCAGGGGACATCGTCACCTTC.

This chain links TRBV7-9 with TRBJ1-1; D remains ambiguous. The CDR3 is 16 amino acids. Germline V gene sequence: CDR1 SEHNR, CDR2 FQNEAQ (reference sequence). The V end was cut by 5 bases, the J end by 6 bases, with 22 bases between. The CDR3 DNA is TGTGCCAGCAGCACGCCGCAGGCAGGCCCCGGGGCTGAAGCTTTCTTT. Amino acids: CASSTPQAGPGAEAFF.

The chain links TRBV2 to TRBJ1-6; 7 bases agree with TRBD1. With V trimmed by 6 bases and J by 10 bases, 12 bases remained unmatched. The V gene's germline CDR1 is SNHLY and CDR2 FYNNEI. The CDR3 consists of 15 residues. The CDR3 protein is CASRETGSMQSPLHF. CDR3 sequence (DNA): TGTGCCAGCAGGGAGACAGGGAGCATGCAATCACCCCTCCACTTT. Together with reference TRBV2 and TRBJ1-6, the CDR3 gives the full variable domain: EPEVTQTPSHQVTQMGQEVILRCVPISNHLYFYWYRQILGQKVEFLVSFYNNEISEKSEIFDDQFSVERPDGSNFTLKIRSTKLEDSAMYFCASRETGSMQSPLHFGNGTRLTVT.

This clone was seen only a few times. This chain joins TRBV4-2 and TRBJ1-5; D is undetermined. Germline-derived CDR1 and CDR2 are LGHNA and YNFKEQ. Trimming stripped 1 base from V and 6 bases from J, with 7 bases between. CDR3 length: 13 amino acids. CDR3 sequence reads: CASSQGFGQPQHF. The CDR3 region has the DNA TGTGCCAGCAGCCAAGGGTTCGGTCAGCCCCAGCATTTT.

The chain couples TRBV30 to TRBJ1-2, with no clear D. Germline CDR1 and CDR2: GTSNPN and SVGIG (reference sequence). The CDR3 sequence is 14 residues long. The V and J ends lost 5 bases and 4 bases respectively, with 17 bases between them. The CDR3 nucleotides read TGTGCCTGGGGGATGGACTTATCTAGCTATGGCTACACCTTC. Its protein product is CAWGMDLSSYGYTF.

For this clone: The junction departs from the called germline gene at one end, perhaps through a read error. This chain uses TRBV12-3 or TRBV12-4 with TRBJ2-7; the match to TRBD2 covers 8 bases. The CDR3 contains 12 residues. CDR3 residues: CASSPQGGGPHF. The DNA of the CDR3 is TGTGCCAGCAGTCCTCAAGGCGGGGGGCCACACTTC.

The gene calls are TRBV7-3 and TRBJ2-1; D might be TRBD2 (5 bases). CDR1 is SGHTA, CDR2 FQGTGA, per germline. The CDR3 is made up of 14 amino acids. Trimming shortened V by 2 bases and J by 8 bases, and 13 bases separated the two germline ends. The CDR3 protein is CASSLSHLAHEQFF. The CDR3 nucleotides read TGTGCCAGCAGCTTATCGCATTTAGCGCATGAGCAGTTCTTC.

This clone was recorded at least ten times. The chain is built from TRBV4-1 and TRBJ2-2; D ambiguous. This CDR3 has 16 residues. Per germline, CDR1 MGHRA and CDR2 YSYEKL. Between the trimmed V and J ends, which lost 8 bases and 1 base, there was a span of 17 bases. CDR3 residues: CASHNSWAENTGELFF. CDR3 sequence (DNA): TGCGCCAGCCACAACTCTTGGGCAGAGAACACCGGGGAGCTGTTTTTT.

The gene calls are TRBV6-6 and TRBJ1-1; D not certain. V was pared by 7 bases and J by 1 base, with 10 bases between. CDR3 size: 13 residues. Germline CDR1 is MNHNY and CDR2 is SVGAGI (reference sequence). DNA for the CDR3: TGTGCCAGCACCTCGGGTCGGAACACTGAAGCTTTCTTT. Translated: CASTSGRNTEAFF.

The CDR3 sequence: CASSQGLRAADTQYF. CDR3 DNA: TGTGCCAGCAGCCAGGGATTGAGGGCGGCAGATACGCAGTATTTT. The chain is built from TRBV14 and TRBJ2-3; tentatively, D is TRBD2 (5 bases). V was pared by 3 bases and J by 4 bases, with 14 bases between. Germline lookup yields CDR1 SGHDN and CDR2 FVKESK. The CDR3 has 15 residues.

The CDR3 DNA is TGTGCCAGCAGCCAATGGAGGGACTTCTCCAATGAAAAACTGTTTTTT. This translates into CASSQWRDFSNEKLFF. The chain joins TRBV16 to TRBJ1-4; D is perhaps TRBD1 (5 bases). CDR3 length: 16 residues. Germline V gene data show CDR1 as KGHSY and CDR2 as FQNENV. Deletions cut 1 base from V and 5 bases from J, with 14 bases between.

V gene TRBV9 combines with J gene TRBJ1-3; D is perhaps TRBD1 (6 bases). The germline CDR1 and CDR2 sequences are SGDLS and YYNGEE. The length of the CDR3 is 16 residues. V was cut by 3 bases and J by 4 bases, with 17 bases left in between. CDR3 coding DNA: TGTGCCAGCAGCGCATATACAGGGCTAGAGGGAAACACCATATATTTT. It yields the protein CASSAYTGLEGNTIYF.

This clone has more than one count but fewer than ten. This sequence joins TRBV12-5 and TRBJ2-6, with D unresolved. This CDR3 region has 13 residues. Germline CDR1 LGHNT, CDR2 FRNRAP. V shed 6 bases and J shed 4 bases, with 7 bases lying between them. This CDR3 reads CASGITGANVLTF. Written as DNA, the CDR3 is TGTGCTAGTGGCATAACAGGGGCCAACGTCCTGACTTTC.

The chain has TRBV15 and TRBJ2-7; D gene ambiguous. The germline gives CDR1 LNHNV, CDR2 YYDKDF (reference sequence). V lost 0 bases to trimming and J lost 5 bases, with 11 bases between them. The CDR3 is 14 residues long. CDR3 sequence: CATSRDAGPDEQYF. The DNA of the CDR3 is TGTGCCACCAGCAGAGATGCAGGTCCCGACGAGCAGTACTTC. The full variable domain, rest sourced from reference TRBV15 and TRBJ2-7, is DAMVIQNPRYQVTQFGKPVTLSCSQTLNHNVMYWYQQKSSQAPKLLFHYYDKDFNNEADTPDNFQSRRPNTSFCFLDIRSPGLGDTAMYLCATSRDAGPDEQYFGPGTRLTVT.

The rearrangement uses TRBV28 and TRBJ1-1; TRBD1 matches at 9 bases. V gave up 8 bases and J gave up 0 bases; unmatched junction bases: 10. The CDR3 runs to 16 residues. Germline V gene sequence: CDR1 MDHEN, CDR2 SYDVKM. The CDR3 DNA is TGTGCCAGCCCTCCGGGACAGGGTTTAATGAACACTGAAGCTTTCTTT. This translates into CASPPGQGLMNTEAFF.

The chain is built from TRBV5-1 and TRBJ2-3, with 11 bases fitting TRBD1. The CDR3 extends over 19 amino acids. V was clipped by 4 bases and J by 2 bases; unmatched bases: 15. Germline V gene sequence: CDR1 SGHRS, CDR2 YFSETQ. In nucleotides, the CDR3 is TGCGCCAGCAGCCCGGGGACAGGGGGGAGCGTTTTAATCACAGATACGCAGTATTTT. This gives the protein CASSPGTGGSVLITDTQYF.